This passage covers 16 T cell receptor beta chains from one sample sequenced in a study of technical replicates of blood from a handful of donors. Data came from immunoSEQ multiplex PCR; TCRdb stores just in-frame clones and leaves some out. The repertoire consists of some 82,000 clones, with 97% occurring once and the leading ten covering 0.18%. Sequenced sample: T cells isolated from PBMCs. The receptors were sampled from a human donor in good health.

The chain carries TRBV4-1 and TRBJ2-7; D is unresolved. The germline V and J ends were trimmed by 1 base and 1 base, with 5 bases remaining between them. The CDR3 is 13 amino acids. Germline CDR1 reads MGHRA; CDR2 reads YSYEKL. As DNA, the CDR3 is TGCGCCAGCAGCCAAGGCGTGTCCTACGAGCAGTACTTC. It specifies CASSQGVSYEQYF.

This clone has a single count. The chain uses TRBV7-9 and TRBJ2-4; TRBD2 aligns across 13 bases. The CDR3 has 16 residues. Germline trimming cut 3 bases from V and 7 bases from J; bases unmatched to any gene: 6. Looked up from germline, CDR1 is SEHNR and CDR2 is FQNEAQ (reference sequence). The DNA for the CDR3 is TGTGCCAGCAGCTTTTGGACTAGCGGGAGTGTTAACATTCAGTACTTC. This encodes CASSFWTSGSVNIQYF. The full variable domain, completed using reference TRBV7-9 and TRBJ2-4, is DTGVSQNPRHKITKRGQNVTFRCDPISEHNRLYWYRQTLGQGPEFLTYFQNEAQLEKSRLLSDRFSAERPKGSFSTLEIQRTEQGDSAMYLCASSFWTSGSVNIQYFGAGTRLSVL.

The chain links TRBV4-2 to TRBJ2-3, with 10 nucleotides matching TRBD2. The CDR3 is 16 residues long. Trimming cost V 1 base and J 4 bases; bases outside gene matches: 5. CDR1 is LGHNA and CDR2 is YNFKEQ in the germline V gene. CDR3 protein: CASSQVIAGGADTQYF. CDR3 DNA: TGTGCCAGCAGCCAAGTTATAGCGGGAGGAGCAGATACGCAGTATTTT.

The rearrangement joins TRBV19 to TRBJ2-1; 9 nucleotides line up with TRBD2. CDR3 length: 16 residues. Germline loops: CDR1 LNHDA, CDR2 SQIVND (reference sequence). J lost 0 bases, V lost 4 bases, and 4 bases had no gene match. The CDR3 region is CASSTHSGSSYNEQFF. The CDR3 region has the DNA TGTGCCAGTAGTACGCATAGCGGGAGCTCCTACAATGAGCAGTTCTTC.

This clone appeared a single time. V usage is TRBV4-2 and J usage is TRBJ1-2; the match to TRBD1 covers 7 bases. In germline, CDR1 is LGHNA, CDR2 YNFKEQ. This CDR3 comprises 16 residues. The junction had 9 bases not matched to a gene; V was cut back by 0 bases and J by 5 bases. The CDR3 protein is CASSQDGQGGGYGYTF. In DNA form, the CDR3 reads TGTGCCAGCAGCCAAGATGGGCAGGGGGGAGGATATGGCTACACCTTC.

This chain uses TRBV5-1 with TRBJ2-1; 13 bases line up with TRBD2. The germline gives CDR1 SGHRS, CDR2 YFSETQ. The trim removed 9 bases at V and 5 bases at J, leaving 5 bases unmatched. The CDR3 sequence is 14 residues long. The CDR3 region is CATAGLAGDNEQFF. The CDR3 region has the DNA TGCGCCACCGCTGGACTAGCGGGAGACAATGAGCAGTTCTTC.

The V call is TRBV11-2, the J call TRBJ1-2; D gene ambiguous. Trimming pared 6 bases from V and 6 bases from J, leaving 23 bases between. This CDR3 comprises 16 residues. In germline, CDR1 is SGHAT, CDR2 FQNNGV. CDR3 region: CASSTSLVGRLDGYTF. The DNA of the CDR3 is TGTGCCAGCAGTACCTCTCTAGTAGGGAGGTTGGATGGCTACACCTTC. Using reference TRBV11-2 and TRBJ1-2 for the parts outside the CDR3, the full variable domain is EAGVAQSPRYKIIEKRQSVAFWCNPISGHATLYWYQQILGQGPKLLIQFQNNGVVDDSQLPKDRFSAERLKGVDSTLKIQPAKLEDSAVYLCASSTSLVGRLDGYTFGSGTRLTVV.

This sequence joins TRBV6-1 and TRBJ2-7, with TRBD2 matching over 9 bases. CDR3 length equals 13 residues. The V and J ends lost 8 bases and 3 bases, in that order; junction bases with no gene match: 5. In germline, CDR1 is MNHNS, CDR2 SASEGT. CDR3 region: CASLAGAYYEQYF. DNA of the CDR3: TGTGCCAGCTTAGCGGGAGCCTACTACGAGCAGTACTTC.

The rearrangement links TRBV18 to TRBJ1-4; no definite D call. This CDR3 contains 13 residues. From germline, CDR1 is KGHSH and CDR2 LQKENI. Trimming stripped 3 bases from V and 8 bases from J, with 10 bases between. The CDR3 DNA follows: TGTGCCAGCTCACCGATCGAGACAGAAAAACTGTTTTTT. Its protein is CASSPIETEKLFF.

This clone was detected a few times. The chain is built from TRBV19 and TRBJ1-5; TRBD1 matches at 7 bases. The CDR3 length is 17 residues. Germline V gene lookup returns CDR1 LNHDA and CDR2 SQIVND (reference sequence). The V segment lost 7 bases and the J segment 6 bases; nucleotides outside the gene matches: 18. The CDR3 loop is CASTPSLRQGSFQPQHF. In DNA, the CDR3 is TGTGCCAGTACTCCATCCTTGAGACAGGGTTCATTTCAGCCCCAGCATTTT.

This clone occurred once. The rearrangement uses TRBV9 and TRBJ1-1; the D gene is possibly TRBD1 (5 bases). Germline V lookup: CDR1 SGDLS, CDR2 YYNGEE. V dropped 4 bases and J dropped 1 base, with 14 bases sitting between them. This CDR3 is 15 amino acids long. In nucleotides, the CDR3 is TGTGCCAGCAGCACCGGGAGGGACTCGAACACTGAAGCTTTCTTT. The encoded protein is CASSTGRDSNTEAFF.

CDR3 sequence: CASRAVTGSNTYEQYF. The CDR3 DNA sequence: TGTGCCAGCCGAGCTGTAACAGGGTCGAATACCTACGAGCAGTACTTC. The chain carries TRBV11-2 and TRBJ2-7, with D perhaps matching TRBD1 (6 bases). The CDR3 totals 16 residues. Germline V gives CDR1 SGHAT, CDR2 FQNNGV. V was cut by 8 bases and J by 2 bases, with 22 bases left in between.

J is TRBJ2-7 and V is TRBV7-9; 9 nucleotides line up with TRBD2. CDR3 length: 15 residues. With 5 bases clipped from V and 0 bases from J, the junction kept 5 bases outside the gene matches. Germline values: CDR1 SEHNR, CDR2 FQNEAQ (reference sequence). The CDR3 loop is CASSPASGNSYEQYF. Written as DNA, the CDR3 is TGTGCCAGCAGCCCGGCTAGCGGGAACTCCTACGAGCAGTACTTC. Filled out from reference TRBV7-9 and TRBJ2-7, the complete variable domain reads DTGVSQNPRHKITKRGQNVTFRCDPISEHNRLYWYRQTLGQGPEFLTYFQNEAQLEKSRLLSDRFSAERPKGSFSTLEIQRTEQGDSAMYLCASSPASGNSYEQYFGPGTRLTVT.

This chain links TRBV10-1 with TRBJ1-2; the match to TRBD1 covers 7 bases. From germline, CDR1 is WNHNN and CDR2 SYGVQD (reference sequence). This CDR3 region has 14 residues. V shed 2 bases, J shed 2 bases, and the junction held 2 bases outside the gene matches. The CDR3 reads CASSEDRANYGYTF. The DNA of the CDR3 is TGCGCCAGCAGTGAGGACAGGGCAAACTATGGCTACACCTTC.

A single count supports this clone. This chain's CDR3 is CASSPEVGGISPLHF. In DNA form, the CDR3 reads TGTGCCAGCTCACCAGAGGTAGGGGGAATTTCACCCCTCCACTTT. The genes are TRBV18 and TRBJ1-6, with a tentative D call TRBD1 (6 bases). Germline V gives CDR1 KGHSH, CDR2 LQKENI. Trimming took off 2 bases at V and 9 bases at J, with 14 bases between the two ends. There are 15 residues in the CDR3.

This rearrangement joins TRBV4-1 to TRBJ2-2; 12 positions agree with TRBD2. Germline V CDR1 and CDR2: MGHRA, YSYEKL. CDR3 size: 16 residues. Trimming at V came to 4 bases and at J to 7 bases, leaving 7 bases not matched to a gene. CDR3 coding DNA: TGCGCCAGCAGCCGGGGGCGACTAGCGGGAGACGGGGAGCTGTTTTTT. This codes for CASSRGRLAGDGELFF.